This T cell receptor (beta chain) comes out of a study of blood T cell repertoires in COVID-19. Across the study: Samples came from the United States, Italy and Spain, spanning acute and convalescent COVID-19.

Trimming at V came to 5 bases and at J to 6 bases, leaving 9 bases not matched to a gene. The CDR3 is 15 amino acids. In germline, CDR1 is SGHAT, CDR2 FQDESV (reference sequence). In this sample, this clone turned up a few times. Clones were read by immunoSEQ multiplex PCR, and TCRdb kept only the in-frame ones, dropping some. The sample consists of roughly 150,000 clones, roughly 90% of them appearing once. This chain joins TRBV11-1 and TRBJ1-1; TRBD1 matches at 10 bases. The sequence came from a man in his 60s with acute or convalescent COVID-19. The specimen sequenced was peripheral blood. CDR3 coding DNA: TGTGCCAGCAGCCCGGGACAGGGGACGCCTCCTGAAGCTTTCTTT. This gives the protein CASSPGQGTPPEAFF.